These 31 T cell receptor beta chains were all obtained from the same sample, sequenced in a study of T cell changes during pregnancy in multiple sclerosis. Libraries were prepared by immunoSEQ multiplex PCR; TCRdb keeps only in-frame clonotypes and omits some of them. The data contain roughly 67,000 clones, 91% of them singletons. Sequenced here: peripheral blood, sampled in the second trimester of pregnancy. Receptors originate from a female donor with multiple sclerosis, enrolled in a pregnancy study.

The chain joins TRBV30 to TRBJ1-1; D is perhaps TRBD1 (5 bases). V was trimmed by 3 bases and J by 6 bases, leaving 14 bases between them. This CDR3 is built from 13 residues. Germline V gene data show CDR1 as GTSNPN and CDR2 as SVGIG (reference sequence). CDR3 in DNA: TGTGCCTGGAGATGGACATTCCGAGCTGAAGCTTTCTTT. Encoded protein: CAWRWTFRAEAFF.

V gene TRBV5-4 combines with J gene TRBJ2-2; D is ambiguous. V was cut by 1 base and J by 5 bases, with 3 bases left in between. The CDR3 has 12 residues. CDR1 is SGHNT and CDR2 is YYREEE in the germline V gene (reference sequence). The CDR3 DNA sequence: TGTGCCAGCAGCTTGTATACCGGGGAGCTGTTTTTT. It is translated as CASSLYTGELFF.

The CDR3 DNA reads as TGTGCCAGCAGCGTCCAAATTCCGGGACAGGGGGCTGTATGGGAGCAGTACTTC. It translates to CASSVQIPGQGAVWEQYF. The V call is TRBV5-5, the J call TRBJ2-7, with 12 bases identical to TRBD1. The CDR3 consists of 18 residues. Per the germline V gene, CDR1 is SGHKS and CDR2 is YYEKEE (reference sequence). V lost 4 bases to trimming and J lost 7 bases; unmatched junction nucleotides: 18.

V gene TRBV9 combines with J gene TRBJ2-3; 13 bases line up with TRBD2. This CDR3 is 16 amino acids long. Germline CDR1 is SGDLS and CDR2 is YYNGEE. Trimming cost V 3 bases and J 3 bases; bases outside gene matches: 4. CDR3 coding DNA: TGTGCCAGCAGCGCGCCGGGACTAGCGGGGACAGATACGCAGTATTTT. Translation gives CASSAPGLAGTDTQYF.

V gene TRBV20-1 combines with J gene TRBJ2-3, with D hard to call. Germline V gives CDR1 DFQATT, CDR2 SNEGSKA (reference sequence). Trimming pared 0 bases from V and 9 bases from J, leaving 7 bases between. The CDR3 is 11 residues long. The CDR3: CSARDGVTQYF. CDR3 DNA: TGCAGTGCTAGAGACGGTGTCACGCAGTATTTT.

This chain joins TRBV18 and TRBJ2-3; 9 positions match TRBD2. The CDR3 totals 14 residues. The junction had 4 bases not matched to a gene; V was cut back by 3 bases and J by 6 bases. CDR1 KGHSH and CDR2 LQKENI come from the germline V gene. CDR3 bases: TGTGCCAGCTCACCTCGACTAGCGGAGGATACGCAGTATTTT. It encodes CASSPRLAEDTQYF.

In DNA form, the CDR3 reads TGCAGCGTATCCCCGGGTAACTATGGCTACACCTTC. Protein product: CSVSPGNYGYTF. The rearrangement joins TRBV29-1 to TRBJ1-2, with no clear D. V lost 6 bases to trimming and J lost 1 base, with 9 bases between them. The CDR3 is 12 amino acids. CDR1 and CDR2 (germline): SQVTM, ANQGSEA.

This clone was seen just once. The rearrangement links TRBV11-3 to TRBJ2-1; TRBD1 might be the D (6 bases). V dropped 3 bases and J dropped 0 bases, with 9 bases sitting between them. The V gene's germline CDR1 is SGHNT and CDR2 YENEEA. This CDR3 comprises 15 residues. CDR3 amino acids: CASSFQGSSYNEQFF. In DNA, the CDR3 is TGTGCCAGCAGCTTCCAGGGGAGCTCCTACAATGAGCAGTTCTTC.

The rearrangement links TRBV10-1 to TRBJ2-7; 12 bases line up with TRBD1. Germline lookup yields CDR1 WNHNN and CDR2 SYGVQD (reference sequence). Trimming took 6 bases from V and 7 from J; bases not matched to a gene: 10. The CDR3 has 15 residues. The CDR3 sequence: CASRWDRGPLLEQYF. CDR3 DNA: TGCGCCAGCAGGTGGGACAGGGGGCCCCTACTAGAGCAGTACTTC.

The chain has TRBV5-1 and TRBJ2-5; 13 positions agree with TRBD2. V was pared by 5 bases and J by 7 bases, with 11 bases of the junction left unmatched. Germline V gene lookup returns CDR1 SGHRS and CDR2 YFSETQ. The CDR3 spans 16 residues. In nucleotides, the CDR3 is TGCGCCAGCAGTCTGGGACTAGCGGGACCGCGAAGGACCCAGTACTTC. This sequence encodes CASSLGLAGPRRTQYF.

This chain uses TRBV6-5 with TRBJ1-1; no clear D. CDR1 and CDR2 from the germline V gene are MNHEY and SVGAGI. The germline V and J ends were trimmed by 6 bases and 3 bases, with 5 bases remaining between them. This CDR3 spans 11 amino acids. CDR3 nucleotides: TGTGCCAGCAGCTTCCACACTGAAGCTTTCTTT. Its protein is CASSFHTEAFF.

The chain has TRBV4-3 and TRBJ2-7; 8 bases fit TRBD2. Trimming took 0 bases from V and 0 from J; bases not matched to a gene: 4. Germline values: CDR1 LGHNA, CDR2 YSLEER. This CDR3 contains 16 residues. The CDR3 DNA sequence: TGCGCCAGCAGCCAAGATCAGCGGGGGAGCTCCTACGAGCAGTACTTC. As protein: CASSQDQRGSSYEQYF.

This clone was seen a single time. The rearrangement links TRBV7-9 to TRBJ2-3; D might be TRBD2 (6 bases). The CDR3 runs 16 residues. V dropped 1 base and J dropped 2 bases, with 13 bases sitting between them. The V gene's germline CDR1 is SEHNR and CDR2 FQNEAQ (reference sequence). The CDR3 DNA follows: TGTGCCAGCAGCTTAGGACTAGGAAGAAACACAGATACGCAGTATTTT. Protein product: CASSLGLGRNTDTQYF.

This rearrangement joins TRBV27 to TRBJ2-1, with 9 positions matching TRBD2. V shed 1 base, J shed 7 bases, and the junction held 8 bases outside the gene matches. Germline loops: CDR1 MNHEY, CDR2 SMNVEV (reference sequence). The CDR3 consists of 16 residues. This CDR3 is CASSLWGGGAVNEQFF. CDR3 bases: TGTGCCAGCAGTTTATGGGGCGGGGGGGCCGTTAATGAGCAGTTCTTC.

The chain employs TRBV7-3 and TRBJ2-2, with 10 positions matching TRBD2. The V gene's germline CDR1 is SGHTA and CDR2 FQGTGA. CDR3 length: 17 residues. With V trimmed by 3 bases and J by 1 base, 5 bases remained unmatched. The CDR3 here is CASSLVAGGKNTGELFF. CDR3 sequence (DNA): TGTGCCAGCAGCTTGGTAGCGGGGGGCAAGAACACCGGGGAGCTGTTTTTT.

The chain is built from TRBV7-6 and TRBJ1-2; 8 bases fit TRBD1. Trimming took 0 bases from V and 4 from J; bases not matched to a gene: 13. Germline CDR1 is SGHVS and CDR2 is FNYEAQ. The CDR3 spans 18 residues. CDR3 DNA: TGTGCCAGCAGCTTAGCGCGAAAGGAAGGGACAGGAGTCTATGGCTACACCTTC. Translated: CASSLARKEGTGVYGYTF.

This sequence joins TRBV11-3 and TRBJ2-3; TRBD1 might be the D (6 bases). Trimming took 5 bases from V and 2 from J, leaving 14 bases between them. The germline gives CDR1 SGHNT, CDR2 YENEEA. The CDR3 consists of 15 residues. Here the CDR3 reads CASSRRDTYTDTQYF. DNA of the CDR3: TGTGCCAGCAGCCGAAGGGACACCTACACAGATACGCAGTATTTT.

This clone was detected once. The chain recombines TRBV9 with TRBJ2-7; TRBD1 matches at 7 bases. This CDR3 spans 14 amino acids. The germline gives CDR1 SGDLS, CDR2 YYNGEE. V lost 0 bases and J lost 3; bases outside the gene matches: 3. In nucleotides, the CDR3 is TGTGCCAGCAGCGTAGGACAGGGAATCTACGAGCAGTACTTC. The encoded protein is CASSVGQGIYEQYF.

This chain uses TRBV19 with TRBJ2-5, with a tentative D call TRBD2 (6 bases). Germline CDR1 LNHDA, CDR2 SQIVND (reference sequence). The CDR3 has 16 amino acids. V lost 5 bases and J lost 2, with 18 bases in between. CDR3 in amino acids: CASSLQPGLSQETQYF. CDR3 nucleotides: TGTGCCAGTAGTCTCCAGCCGGGACTTTCACAAGAGACCCAGTACTTC.

This chain uses TRBV7-9 with TRBJ2-7, with TRBD1 matching over 8 bases. The length of the CDR3 is 15 residues. The germline V gene has CDR1 SEHNR and CDR2 FQNEAQ (reference sequence). V trimming: 0 bases; J trimming: 3 bases; junction bases outside the gene matches: 4. The CDR3 loop is CASSLAGQDLYEQYF. DNA of the CDR3: TGTGCCAGCAGCTTAGCGGGACAGGACCTCTACGAGCAGTACTTC.

The chain uses TRBV7-9 and TRBJ1-2, with TRBD1 matching 7 bases. CDR3 length: 15 amino acids. V lost 0 bases, J lost 0 bases, and 1 base stayed unmatched. CDR1 is SEHNR, CDR2 FQNEAQ, per germline (reference sequence). The CDR3 DNA reads as TGTGCCAGCAGCTTAGCCGGGACAGCTAACTATGGCTACACCTTC. The encoded protein is CASSLAGTANYGYTF.

V usage is TRBV6-5 and J usage is TRBJ2-5; 11 bases line up with TRBD1. The CDR3 consists of 14 residues. CDR1 and CDR2 from the germline V gene are MNHEY and SVGAGI. The J segment lost 6 bases and the V segment lost 4 bases, leaving 4 bases of the junction unmatched. The DNA of the CDR3 is TGTGCCAGCAGTTTTGGACAGGGGGCAAAGACCCAGTACTTC. Protein sequence: CASSFGQGAKTQYF.

The chain has TRBV6-6 and TRBJ2-7, with D possibly being TRBD2 (6 bases). Germline V gives CDR1 MNHNY, CDR2 SVGAGI (reference sequence). V lost 2 bases and J lost 2, with 13 bases in between. This CDR3 spans 15 amino acids. The CDR3 sequence: CASSYPGVTPYEQYF. In nucleotides, the CDR3 is TGTGCCAGCAGTTACCCGGGAGTAACCCCCTACGAGCAGTACTTC.

The J gene is TRBJ2-7, the V gene TRBV7-8; tentatively, D is TRBD1 (5 bases). This CDR3 is built from 14 residues. CDR1 and CDR2 from the germline V gene are SGHVS and FQNEAQ. Between the trimmed V and J ends, which lost 0 bases and 3 bases, there was a span of 9 bases. The CDR3 sequence is CASSLARVDYEQYF. The CDR3 bases are TGTGCCAGCAGCTTAGCCAGGGTGGACTACGAGCAGTACTTC.

This clone was observed a single time. The chain couples TRBV27 to TRBJ2-1; 13 bases are a match to TRBD2. Germline V gene lookup returns CDR1 MNHEY and CDR2 SMNVEV (reference sequence). J lost 2 bases, V lost 4 bases, and 5 bases had no gene match. The CDR3 consists of 17 residues. In DNA form, the CDR3 reads TGTGCCAGCAGTTCCGGAGGACTAGCGGGGGCCTACAATGAGCAGTTCTTC. Its translation: CASSSGGLAGAYNEQFF.

The chain employs TRBV10-3 and TRBJ1-1; tentatively, D is TRBD1 (5 bases). Trimming pared 0 bases from V and 11 bases from J, leaving 10 bases between. This CDR3 comprises 12 residues. From germline, CDR1 is ENHRY and CDR2 SYGVKD. Here the CDR3 DNA reads TGTGCCATCAGTGAGTCGTCAGGGTGTGCTTTCTTT. It encodes CAISESSGCAFF.

The genes are TRBV14 and TRBJ1-2; D remains ambiguous. CDR1 is SGHDN and CDR2 is FVKESK in the germline V gene. V was shortened by 1 base and J by 10 bases, with 13 bases between the two germline ends. There are 13 residues in the CDR3. CDR3 region: CASSQGGLPDYTF. Written as DNA, the CDR3 is TGTGCCAGCAGCCAAGGAGGGTTGCCGGACTACACCTTC.

By sample share, this clone is medium-sized. Other DNA sequences in the sample encode the same CDR3. The gene calls are TRBV5-1 and TRBJ2-4, with D maybe TRBD1 (7 bases). This CDR3 spans 13 amino acids. CDR1 and CDR2 from the germline V gene are SGHRS and YFSETQ. Between the trimmed V and J ends, which lost 0 bases and 9 bases, there was a span of 10 bases. The CDR3 loop reads CASSLGQGGIQYF. CDR3 DNA sequence: TGCGCCAGCAGCTTGGGACAGGGAGGCATTCAGTACTTC.

The chain combines TRBV19 with TRBJ1-1; TRBD1 agrees at 7 bases. V was pared by 5 bases and J by 2 bases, with 8 bases of the junction left unmatched. Per germline, CDR1 LNHDA and CDR2 SQIVND (reference sequence). The CDR3 is 15 amino acids. Written as DNA, the CDR3 is TGTGCCAGTAGTGGATGGGACAGACTTAACACTGAAGCTTTCTTT. Translated: CASSGWDRLNTEAFF.

This rearrangement joins TRBV6-1 to TRBJ1-5, with D unclear. V was pared by 6 bases and J by 5 bases, with 8 bases between. CDR3 size: 12 residues. Per the germline V gene, CDR1 is MNHNS and CDR2 is SASEGT. The CDR3 nucleotides are TGTGCCAGCAGCCCGTATTATCAGCCCCAGCATTTT. This gives the protein CASSPYYQPQHF.

The rearrangement links TRBV7-2 to TRBJ1-2; D gene unclear. V was pared by 5 bases and J by 6 bases, with 10 bases between. Germline V lookup: CDR1 SGHTA, CDR2 FQGNSA. The CDR3 is made up of 12 amino acids. CDR3 nucleotide sequence: TGTGCCAGCAGCCGGTCCGAGGATGGCTACACCTTC. This encodes CASSRSEDGYTF.